The source of this T cell receptor (beta chain) is a study of glioma-infiltrating T cells after dendritic cell vaccination. Study as a whole: Dendritic cell vaccination trial patients had either newly diagnosed or recurrent glioblastoma. Between about 2003 and 2013, patients got autologous tumor lysate-pulsed dendritic cell vaccines.

Time point noted: after dendritic cell vaccination, including at tumor progression/relapse. All glioblastoma patients lacked an isocitrate dehydrogenase mutation. Repertoires were generated with immunoSEQ multiplex PCR, while TCRdb's copy carries only in-frame clones and drops some. Counted here are about 46,000 clones, about 91% occurring once; the ten biggest clones make up around 5%. The sequencing used blood, collected after dendritic cell vaccination. This receptor was taken from a human donor with glioblastoma.

The CDR3 spells CASTGVYLSDTQYF. The CDR3 nucleotides read TGTGCCTCAACGGGAGTATACTTATCTGATACGCAGTATTTT. The chain links TRBV10-3 to TRBJ2-3; D is perhaps TRBD2 (6 bases). The V end lost 11 bases, the J end lost 6 bases, and 21 bases lay between the germline ends. From germline, CDR1 is ENHRY and CDR2 SYGVKD. The CDR3 runs to 14 residues.